This TCR beta chain was sequenced during a study of beta chain features in type 1 diabetes. Points from the study as a whole: VDJ junctions in type 1 diabetes patients carried more deletions and fewer insertions.

The CDR3 runs to 14 residues. The V end lost 5 bases, the J end lost 7 bases, and 15 bases lay between the germline ends. CDR1 is LGHNA, CDR2 YNFKEQ, per germline. The collection from each donor was one heparinised blood draw averaging approximately 110 mL. This clone appeared many times. Its antigen remains unidentified. The isolated RNA, all of it, was reverse transcribed, so expressed TCRB transcripts were what got sequenced. Each sample of naive, central memory or regulatory T cells had, on average, approximately 4 million reads. Sequencing was performed with immunoSEQ multiplex PCR; in TCRdb, only in-frame clones are kept and a portion is missing. The sample has about 140,000 clones, roughly 7.2% seen once.

This TCR was recovered from a woman aged 30 to 39 in good health. The sample consisted of central memory CD4+ T cells from blood. The chain couples TRBV4-2 to TRBJ2-1; a possible D gene is TRBD2 (6 bases). Here the CDR3 reads CASSGTGSKNEQFF. The CDR3 DNA reads TGTGCCAGCAGCGGAACCGGGAGTAAAAATGAGCAGTTCTTC.